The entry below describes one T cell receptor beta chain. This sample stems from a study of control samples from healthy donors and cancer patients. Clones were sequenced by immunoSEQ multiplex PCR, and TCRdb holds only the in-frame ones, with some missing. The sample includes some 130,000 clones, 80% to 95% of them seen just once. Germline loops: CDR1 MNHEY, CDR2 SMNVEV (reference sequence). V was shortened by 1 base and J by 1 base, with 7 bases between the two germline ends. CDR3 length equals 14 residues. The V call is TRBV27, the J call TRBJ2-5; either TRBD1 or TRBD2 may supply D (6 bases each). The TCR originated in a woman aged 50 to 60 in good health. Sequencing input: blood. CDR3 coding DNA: TGTGCCAGCAGTTTATGGGGGGCCCAAGAGACCCAGTACTTC. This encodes CASSLWGAQETQYF.